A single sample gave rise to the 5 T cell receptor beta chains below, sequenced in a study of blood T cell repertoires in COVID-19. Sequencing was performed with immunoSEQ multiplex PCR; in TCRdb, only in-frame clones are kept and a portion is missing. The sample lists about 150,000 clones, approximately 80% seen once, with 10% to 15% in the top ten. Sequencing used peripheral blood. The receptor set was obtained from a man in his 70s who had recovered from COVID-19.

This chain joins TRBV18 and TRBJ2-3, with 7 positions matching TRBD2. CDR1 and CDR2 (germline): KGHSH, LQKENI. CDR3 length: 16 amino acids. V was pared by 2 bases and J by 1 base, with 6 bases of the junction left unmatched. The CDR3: CASSPGPSGRTDTQYF. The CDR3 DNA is TGTGCCAGCTCACCAGGTCCTAGCGGACGCACAGATACGCAGTATTTT.

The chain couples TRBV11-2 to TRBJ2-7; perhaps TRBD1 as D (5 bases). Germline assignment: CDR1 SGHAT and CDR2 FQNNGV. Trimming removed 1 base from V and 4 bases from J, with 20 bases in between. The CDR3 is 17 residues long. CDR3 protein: CASSLVRGSAGQYEQYF. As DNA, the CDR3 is TGTGCCAGCAGCTTAGTAAGGGGATCCGCCGGCCAATACGAGCAGTACTTC.

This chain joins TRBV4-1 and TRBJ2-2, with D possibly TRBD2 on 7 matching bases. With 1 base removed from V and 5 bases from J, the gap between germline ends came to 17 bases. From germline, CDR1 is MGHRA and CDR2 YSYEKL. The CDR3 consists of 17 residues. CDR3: CASSQVKAGAMTGELFF. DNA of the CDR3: TGCGCCAGCAGCCAAGTTAAGGCGGGGGCGATGACCGGGGAGCTGTTTTTT.

Here the CDR3 DNA reads TGTGCCAGCAGCTCCTCCCTGCAGACTGAAGCTTTCTTT. Translated: CASSSSLQTEAFF. The rearrangement joins TRBV7-2 to TRBJ1-1, with unresolved D. V lost 4 bases and J lost 5, with 11 bases in between. CDR1 and CDR2 from the germline V gene are SGHTA and FQGNSA. This CDR3 region has 13 residues.

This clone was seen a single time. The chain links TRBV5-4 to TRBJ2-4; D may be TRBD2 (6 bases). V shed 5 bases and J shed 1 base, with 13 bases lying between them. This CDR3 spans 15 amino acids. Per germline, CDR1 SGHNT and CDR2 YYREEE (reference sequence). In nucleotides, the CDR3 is TGTGCCAGCAGTTCTTCTGGGGGGGCCAAAAACATTCAGTACTTC. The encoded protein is CASSSSGGAKNIQYF. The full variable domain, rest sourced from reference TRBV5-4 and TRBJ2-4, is ETGVTQSPTHLIKTRGQQVTLRCSSQSGHNTVSWYQQALGQGPQFIFQYYREEENGRGNFPPRFSGLQFPNYSSELNVNALELDDSALYLCASSSSGGAKNIQYFGAGTRLSVL.